This T cell receptor beta chain came from a study of blood T cell repertoires in COVID-19. Study details: Sample material is recorded as cDNA or gDNA derived from T cells, B-cell-depleted T cells, or PBMCs.

The method was immunoSEQ multiplex PCR; TCRdb's version includes in-frame clones alone and lacks a portion of them. The data show around 270,000 clones, approximately 90% seen once. Material: peripheral blood. The clonotype was recovered from a middle-aged man with acute or convalescent COVID-19.

The CDR3 region has the DNA TGTGCCAGCAGCCGACAGGAAGCCTATGGCTACACCTTC. Translating it yields CASSRQEAYGYTF. This chain joins TRBV3-1 (or the pseudogene TRBV3-2) and TRBJ1-2; D is perhaps TRBD1 (6 bases). The CDR3 extends over 13 amino acids. V was clipped by 4 bases and J by 4 bases, with 10 bases between them. CDR1 and CDR2 from the germline V gene are LGHDT and YNNKEL (reference sequence).